These 13 T cell receptor beta chains share one sample of origin, sequenced in a study of control samples from healthy donors and cancer patients. The table came from immunoSEQ multiplex PCR; TCRdb's copy has only in-frame clones and leaves some out. The sample lists some 150,000 clones; about 89% were seen once. Sequencing input: blood. The receptors stem from a man aged 18 to 29 in good health.

This rearrangement joins TRBV18 to TRBJ2-2; the D gene is possibly TRBD1 (5 bases). Per germline, CDR1 KGHSH and CDR2 LQKENI. With 4 bases removed from V and 4 bases from J, the gap between germline ends came to 10 bases. This CDR3 contains 14 residues. CDR3 residues: CASSQTALTGELFF. DNA of the CDR3: TGTGCCAGCTCACAGACAGCCCTCACCGGGGAGCTGTTTTTT.

The rearrangement uses TRBV7-9 and TRBJ1-6; TRBD1 agrees at 10 bases. The germline CDR1 and CDR2 sequences are SEHNR and FQNEAQ (reference sequence). Trimming removed 5 bases from V and 13 bases from J; junction bases left unmatched: 8. The CDR3 consists of 14 residues. The CDR3 protein is CASSPGTGAIPLHF. CDR3 coding DNA: TGTGCCAGCAGCCCCGGGACAGGGGCGATTCCCCTCCACTTT.

V is TRBV5-1 and J is TRBJ2-7; D is ambiguous. This CDR3 is built from 14 residues. V was clipped by 5 bases and J by 0 bases, with 12 bases between them. The V gene's germline CDR1 is SGHRS and CDR2 YFSETQ. The CDR3 bases are TGCGCCAGCAGAAGGGTCTCCACCTCCTACGAGCAGTACTTC. Translated: CASRRVSTSYEQYF. The full variable domain, completed using reference TRBV5-1 and TRBJ2-7, is KAGVTQTPRYLIKTRGQQVTLSCSPISGHRSVSWYQQTPGQGLQFLFEYFSETQRNKGNFPGRFSGRQFSNSRSEMNVSTLELGDSALYLCASRRVSTSYEQYFGPGTRLTVT.

This chain links TRBV30 with TRBJ1-1; 9 nucleotides line up with TRBD1. V lost 1 base to trimming and J lost 7 bases; unmatched junction nucleotides: 4. The CDR3 loop spans 13 amino acids. CDR1 GTSNPN and CDR2 SVGIG come from the germline V gene (reference sequence). The CDR3 loop reads CAWSATGGYEAFF. The CDR3 DNA follows: TGTGCCTGGAGTGCGACAGGGGGATATGAAGCTTTCTTT.

This rearrangement joins TRBV19 to TRBJ2-5; 10 nucleotides match TRBD2. Germline assignment: CDR1 LNHDA and CDR2 SQIVND (reference sequence). V trimming: 3 bases; J trimming: 1 base; junction bases outside the gene matches: 8. The CDR3 covers 17 residues. The CDR3 DNA reads as TGTGCCAGTAGTATGCGGAGGAGCGGGGGGGCCCAAGAGACCCAGTACTTC. Its protein is CASSMRRSGGAQETQYF.

The chain recombines TRBV7-9 with TRBJ1-1, with D possibly TRBD1 on 6 matching bases. The germline V gene encodes CDR1 SEHNR and CDR2 FQNEAQ (reference sequence). Trimming cost V 5 bases and J 7 bases, with 23 bases left between them. The CDR3 is 16 amino acids. The chain's CDR3 is CASSTDRTPPWGEAFF. For the CDR3, the DNA is TGTGCCAGCAGCACAGACAGGACCCCGCCATGGGGTGAAGCTTTCTTT.

CDR3 residues: CASSYRREGEGEQYF. The DNA of the CDR3 is TGTGCCAGCAGTTACCGTCGTGAAGGAGAGGGCGAGCAGTACTTC. The chain joins TRBV6-6 to TRBJ2-7, with a possible D match to TRBD2 (5 bases). V was trimmed by 2 bases and J by 6 bases, leaving 17 bases between them. The CDR3 is 15 residues long. Germline-derived CDR1 and CDR2 are MNHNY and SVGAGI (reference sequence).

A few counts support this clone. The CDR3 loop is CASSYDHPGELFF. CDR3 DNA: TGTGCCAGCAGTTACGATCATCCAGGGGAGCTGTTTTTT. The chain joins TRBV6-5 to TRBJ2-2; D ambiguous. The CDR3 loop spans 13 amino acids. V lost 2 bases and J lost 8, with 9 bases in between. Germline V gene sequence: CDR1 MNHEY, CDR2 SVGAGI.

This chain joins TRBV21-1 and TRBJ1-5. TRBV21-1 is deemed a pseudogene. This CDR3 has 18 residues. The CDR3 is CASSKARAVKGWGQPQHF. The CDR3, as DNA: TGTGCCAGCAGCAAAGCGCGGGCGGTTAAGGGGTGGGGACAGCCCCAGCATTTT.

The J gene is TRBJ1-2, the V gene TRBV6-2 or TRBV6-3; weak D call: TRBD1 (5 bases). Trimming left V 6 bases short and J 5 bases short, with 16 bases between. The CDR3 has 14 residues. Germline CDR1 and CDR2: MNHEY and SVGEGT. The CDR3 spells CASSPSGGRYGYTF. The CDR3 bases are TGTGCCAGCAGCCCCAGTGGGGGTCGGTATGGCTACACCTTC.

The chain recombines TRBV19 with TRBJ2-3; D is undetermined. Trimming cost V 10 bases and J 2 bases, with 13 bases left between them. The CDR3 contains 13 residues. Germline CDR1 LNHDA, CDR2 SQIVND (reference sequence). The CDR3 DNA reads as TGTGCCACTAGGGTGGCACCCACAGATACGCAGTATTTT. Translated: CATRVAPTDTQYF.

This sequence joins TRBV28 and TRBJ1-5; D gene ambiguous. V gave up 0 bases and J gave up 0 bases, with 6 bases separating them. The CDR3 totals 15 residues. Germline V lookup: CDR1 MDHEN, CDR2 SYDVKM. This chain's CDR3 is CASSLWTDSNQPQHF. The CDR3 DNA reads TGTGCCAGCAGTTTATGGACGGATAGCAATCAGCCCCAGCATTTT.

V is TRBV12-3 or TRBV12-4 and J is TRBJ1-6; D is uncertain. V gave up 3 bases and J gave up 7 bases, with 7 bases separating them. The CDR3 extends over 13 amino acids. The CDR3 reads CASSFAGNSPLHF. As DNA, the CDR3 is TGTGCCAGCAGTTTTGCTGGGAATTCACCCCTCCACTTT.